The 7 T cell receptor beta chains presented below share a single source sample, sequenced in a study of metastatic and nonmetastatic thyroid tumors. From the PCR reads, TCRdb re-called clones with MiXCR. The profile shows under 20,000 clones, approximately 24% of them singletons. Before thyroid surgery, none of the patients had received any treatment. Sequenced input: adjacent normal tissue. The receptors originated from a female donor with papillary thyroid cancer or a benign thyroid nodule (not recorded which). Some clones in this sample may be carry-over from other donors' samples.

This clone was seen a few times. The rearrangement joins TRBV12-3 or TRBV12-4 to TRBJ1-2; 8 nucleotides align to TRBD1. Germline trimming cut 6 bases from V and 3 bases from J; bases unmatched to any gene: 3. The CDR3 totals 13 residues. The CDR3 DNA reads as TGTGCCAGCAGCCTGGACAGGGACTATGGCTACACCTTC. This codes for CASSLDRDYGYTF.

In this sample, this clone is medium-sized. The chain uses TRBV20-1 and TRBJ2-1; 8 bases fit TRBD2. The junction had 4 bases not matched to a gene; V was cut back by 4 bases and J by 8 bases. The CDR3 covers 12 residues. Germline V CDR1 and CDR2: DFQATT, SNEGSKA (reference sequence). The CDR3 loop reads CSAKGLDYEQFF. As DNA, the CDR3 is TGCAGTGCTAAGGGACTAGACTATGAGCAGTTCTTC.

The table lists this clone with a count of one. V is TRBV3-1 and J is TRBJ2-6; D not certain. The germline CDR1 and CDR2 sequences are LGHDT and YNNKEL (reference sequence). V lost 5 bases and J lost 0, with 8 bases in between. This CDR3 has 15 amino acids. DNA for the CDR3: TGTGCCAGCAGCTACAGCTTCTCTGGGGCCAACGTCCTGACTTTC. Protein sequence: CASSYSFSGANVLTF.

The V and J genes are TRBV11-2 and TRBJ1-1; D call uncertain. The V gene lost 4 bases and the J gene lost 7 bases, with 22 bases spanning the gap. Germline V gives CDR1 SGHAT, CDR2 FQNNGV. The length of the CDR3 is 16 residues. The CDR3 sequence: CASSSATSESPYEAFF. The DNA for the CDR3 is TGTGCCAGCAGCTCCGCAACCTCTGAGAGTCCCTATGAAGCTTTCTTT.

The chain carries TRBV20-1 and TRBJ2-7, with TRBD2 matching 10 bases. The germline V gene has CDR1 DFQATT and CDR2 SNEGSKA (reference sequence). The CDR3 has 16 residues. J lost 0 bases, V lost 2 bases, and 7 bases had no gene match. CDR3 bases: TGCAGTGCTAGACTAGCGGGGGAAGAATTCTCCTACGAGCAGTACTTC. Amino acid sequence: CSARLAGEEFSYEQYF.

This clone occurred a few times. DNA of the CDR3: TGTGCCAGCAGCCTCTTCGGACAGGGCCACGAGCAGTACTTC. Encoded protein: CASSLFGQGHEQYF. The rearrangement uses TRBV6-2 or TRBV6-3 and TRBJ2-7, with 8 nucleotides matching TRBD1. CDR1 and CDR2 from the germline V gene are MNHEY and SVGEGT. Trimming cost V 6 bases and J 5 bases; bases outside gene matches: 9. CDR3 size: 14 residues.

This clone was recorded at least ten times. J is TRBJ2-2 and V is TRBV7-9; tentative D call: TRBD2 (6 bases). The CDR3 runs to 19 residues. The germline V gene encodes CDR1 SEHNR and CDR2 FQNEAQ (reference sequence). Trimming took off 3 bases at V and 1 base at J, with 21 bases between the two ends. CDR3 sequence: CASSLLAPRPGGNTGELFF. The CDR3 DNA sequence: TGTGCCAGCAGCTTGCTAGCGCCCCGTCCCGGGGGGAACACCGGGGAGCTGTTTTTT.